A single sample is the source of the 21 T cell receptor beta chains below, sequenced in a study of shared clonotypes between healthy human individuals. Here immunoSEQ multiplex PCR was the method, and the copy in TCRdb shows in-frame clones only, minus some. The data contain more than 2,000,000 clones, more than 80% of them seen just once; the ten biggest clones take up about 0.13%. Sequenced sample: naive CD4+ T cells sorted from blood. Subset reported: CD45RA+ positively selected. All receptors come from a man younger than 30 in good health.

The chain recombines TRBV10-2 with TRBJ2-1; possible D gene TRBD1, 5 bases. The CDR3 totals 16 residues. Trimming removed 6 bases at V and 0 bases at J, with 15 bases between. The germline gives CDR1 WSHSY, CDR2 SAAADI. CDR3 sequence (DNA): TGCGCCAGCAGCGAGCTGGGCAGGGCCTCCTACAATGAGCAGTTCTTC. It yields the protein CASSELGRASYNEQFF.

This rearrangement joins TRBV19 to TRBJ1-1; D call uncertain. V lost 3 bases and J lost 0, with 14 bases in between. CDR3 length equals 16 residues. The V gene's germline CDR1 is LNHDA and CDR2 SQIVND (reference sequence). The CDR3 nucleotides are TGTGCCAGTAGTATGTCTTTCGGTTCAATGAACACTGAAGCTTTCTTT. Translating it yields CASSMSFGSMNTEAFF.

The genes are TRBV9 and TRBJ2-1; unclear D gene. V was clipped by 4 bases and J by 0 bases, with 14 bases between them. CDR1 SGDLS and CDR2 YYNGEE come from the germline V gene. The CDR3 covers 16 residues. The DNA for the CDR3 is TGTGCCAGCAGCATGAGTGGGGTAAGCTCCTACAATGAGCAGTTCTTC. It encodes CASSMSGVSSYNEQFF.

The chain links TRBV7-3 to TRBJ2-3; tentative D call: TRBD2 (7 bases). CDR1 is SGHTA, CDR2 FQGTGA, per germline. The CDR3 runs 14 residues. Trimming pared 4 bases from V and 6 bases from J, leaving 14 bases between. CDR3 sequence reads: CASSSQAGADTQYF. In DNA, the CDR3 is TGTGCCAGCAGCTCCCAGGCGGGGGCCGATACGCAGTATTTT.

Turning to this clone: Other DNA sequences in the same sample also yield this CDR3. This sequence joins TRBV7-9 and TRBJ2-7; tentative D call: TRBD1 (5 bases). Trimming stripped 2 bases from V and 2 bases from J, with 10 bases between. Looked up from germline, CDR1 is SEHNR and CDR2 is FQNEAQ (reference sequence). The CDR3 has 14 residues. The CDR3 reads CASSLIPGTYEQYF. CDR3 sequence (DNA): TGTGCCAGCAGCTTAATCCCAGGGACCTACGAGCAGTACTTC.

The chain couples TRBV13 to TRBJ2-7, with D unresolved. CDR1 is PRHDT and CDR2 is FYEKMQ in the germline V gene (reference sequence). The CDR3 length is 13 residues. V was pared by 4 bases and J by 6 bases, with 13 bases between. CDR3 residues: CASSSPVGTEQYF. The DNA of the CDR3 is TGTGCCAGCAGCTCCCCCGTGGGTACCGAGCAGTACTTC.

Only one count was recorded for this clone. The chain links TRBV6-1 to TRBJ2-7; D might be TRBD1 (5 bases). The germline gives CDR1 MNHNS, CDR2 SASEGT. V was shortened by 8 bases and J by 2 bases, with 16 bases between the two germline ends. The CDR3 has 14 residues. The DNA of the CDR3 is TGTGCCAGCTGGGGCGAAAAATTTGCCTACGAGCAGTACTTC. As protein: CASWGEKFAYEQYF.

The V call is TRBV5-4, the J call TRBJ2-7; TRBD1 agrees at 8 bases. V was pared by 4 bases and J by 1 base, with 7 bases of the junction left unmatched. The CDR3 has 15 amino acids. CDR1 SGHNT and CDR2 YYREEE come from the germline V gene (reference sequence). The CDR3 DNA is TGTGCCAGCAGCCTGGGACAGGTGGCGTCCTACGAGCAGTACTTC. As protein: CASSLGQVASYEQYF.

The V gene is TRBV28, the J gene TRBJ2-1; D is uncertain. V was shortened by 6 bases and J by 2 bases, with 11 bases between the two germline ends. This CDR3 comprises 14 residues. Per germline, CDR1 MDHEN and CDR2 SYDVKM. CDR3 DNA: TGTGCCAGCAGCCCAGGCATGGCCTACAATGAGCAGTTCTTC. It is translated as CASSPGMAYNEQFF. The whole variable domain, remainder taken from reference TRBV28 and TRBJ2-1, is DVKVTQSSRYLVKRTGEKVFLECVQDMDHENMFWYRQDPGLGLRLIYFSYDVKMKEKGDIPEGYSVSREKKERFSLILESASTNQTSMYLCASSPGMAYNEQFFGPGTRLTVL.

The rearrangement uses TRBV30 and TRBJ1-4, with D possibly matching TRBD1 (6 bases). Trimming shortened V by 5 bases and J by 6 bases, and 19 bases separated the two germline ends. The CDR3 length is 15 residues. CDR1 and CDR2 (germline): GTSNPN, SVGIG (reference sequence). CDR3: CAWQPPGVGHEKLFF. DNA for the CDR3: TGTGCCTGGCAACCCCCAGGGGTTGGTCATGAAAAACTGTTTTTT.

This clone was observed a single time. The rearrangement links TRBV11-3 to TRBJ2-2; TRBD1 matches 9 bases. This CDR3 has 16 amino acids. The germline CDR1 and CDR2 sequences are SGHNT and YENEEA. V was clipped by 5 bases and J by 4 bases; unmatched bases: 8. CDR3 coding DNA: TGTGCCAGCAGCCGGAAGAACAGGGGGCTCACCGGGGAGCTGTTTTTT. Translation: CASSRKNRGLTGELFF. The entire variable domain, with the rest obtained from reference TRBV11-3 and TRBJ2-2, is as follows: EAGVVQSPRYKIIEKKQPVAFWCNPISGHNTLYWYLQNLGQGPELLIRYENEEAVDDSQLPKDRFSAERLKGVDSTLKIQPAELGDSAVYLCASSRKNRGLTGELFFGEGSRLTVL.

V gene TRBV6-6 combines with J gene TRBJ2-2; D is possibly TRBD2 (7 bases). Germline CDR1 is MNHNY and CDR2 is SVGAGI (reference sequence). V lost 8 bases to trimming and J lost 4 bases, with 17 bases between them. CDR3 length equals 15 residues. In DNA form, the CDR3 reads TGTGCCAGCCGGGGGGCACAGGGATTCACCGGGGAGCTGTTTTTT. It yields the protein CASRGAQGFTGELFF.

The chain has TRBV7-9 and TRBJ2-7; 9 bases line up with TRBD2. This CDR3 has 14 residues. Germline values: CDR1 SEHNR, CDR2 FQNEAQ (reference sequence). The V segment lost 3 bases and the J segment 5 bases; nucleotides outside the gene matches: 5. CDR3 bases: TGTGCCAGCAGCTTGGGGCGGGAGGGAAACGAGCAGTACTTC. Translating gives CASSLGREGNEQYF.

The DNA for the CDR3 is TGCGCCAGCAGCCGCAGACAGGGGAACGAGCAGTACTTC. Protein: CASSRRQGNEQYF. This chain links TRBV4-3 with TRBJ2-7; TRBD1 aligns across 8 bases. CDR3 size: 13 residues. J gave up 5 bases and V 4 bases, and 4 bases lay outside the gene matches. Germline V gene data show CDR1 as LGHNA and CDR2 as YSLEER.

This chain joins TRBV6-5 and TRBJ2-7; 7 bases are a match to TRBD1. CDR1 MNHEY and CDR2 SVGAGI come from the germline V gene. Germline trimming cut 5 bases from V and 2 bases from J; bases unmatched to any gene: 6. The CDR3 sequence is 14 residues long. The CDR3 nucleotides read TGTGCCAGCAGTAACCGACAGGGCCCCTACGAGCAGTACTTC. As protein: CASSNRQGPYEQYF.

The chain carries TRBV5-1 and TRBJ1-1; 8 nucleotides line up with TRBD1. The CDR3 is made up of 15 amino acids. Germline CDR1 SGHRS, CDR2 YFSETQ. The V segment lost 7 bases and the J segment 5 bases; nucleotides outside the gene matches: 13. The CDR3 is CASGILGQGGTEAFF. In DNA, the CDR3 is TGCGCCAGCGGGATACTTGGACAGGGCGGAACTGAAGCTTTCTTT.

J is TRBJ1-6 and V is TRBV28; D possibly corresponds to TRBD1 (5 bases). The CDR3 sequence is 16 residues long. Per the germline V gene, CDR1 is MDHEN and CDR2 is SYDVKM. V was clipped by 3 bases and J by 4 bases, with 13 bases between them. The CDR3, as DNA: TGTGCCAGCAGTTTGTCTGGGGCTCCTTATAATTCACCCCTCCACTTT. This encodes CASSLSGAPYNSPLHF.

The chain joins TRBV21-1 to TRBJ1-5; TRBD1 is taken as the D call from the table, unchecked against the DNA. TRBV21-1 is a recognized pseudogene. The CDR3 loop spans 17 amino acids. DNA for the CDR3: TGTGCCAGCAGCAAAGGCTGGGACAGGGGGTTCAATCAGCCCCAGCATTTT. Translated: CASSKGWDRGFNQPQHF.

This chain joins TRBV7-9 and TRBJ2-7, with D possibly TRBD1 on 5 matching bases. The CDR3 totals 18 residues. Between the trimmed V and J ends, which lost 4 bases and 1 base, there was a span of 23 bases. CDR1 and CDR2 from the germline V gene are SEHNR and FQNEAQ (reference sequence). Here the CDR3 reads CASSSDWAAGSLSYEQYF. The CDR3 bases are TGTGCCAGCAGCTCCGATTGGGCGGCAGGGTCCCTATCCTACGAGCAGTACTTC.

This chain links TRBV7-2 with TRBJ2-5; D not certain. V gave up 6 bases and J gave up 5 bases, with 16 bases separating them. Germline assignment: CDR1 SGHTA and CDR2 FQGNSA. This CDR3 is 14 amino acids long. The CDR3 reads CASRRAGPGETQYF. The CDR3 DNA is TGTGCCAGCAGACGCGCCGGGCCCGGGGAGACCCAGTACTTC.

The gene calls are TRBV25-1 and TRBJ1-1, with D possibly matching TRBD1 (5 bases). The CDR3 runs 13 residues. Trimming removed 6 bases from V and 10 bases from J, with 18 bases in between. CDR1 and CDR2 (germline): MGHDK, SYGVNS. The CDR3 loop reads CASREGTRLVAFF. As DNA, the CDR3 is TGTGCCAGCAGAGAAGGGACCCGGCTGGTAGCTTTCTTT. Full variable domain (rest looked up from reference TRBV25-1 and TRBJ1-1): EADIYQTPRYLVIGTGKKITLECSQTMGHDKMYWYQQDPGMELHLIHYSYGVNSTEKGDLSSESTVSRIRTEHFPLTLESARPSHTSQYLCASREGTRLVAFFGQGTRLTVV.